Detailed here is one T cell receptor beta chain. Trimming removed 5 bases from V and 1 base from J, with 9 bases in between. The length of the CDR3 is 12 residues. Germline loops: CDR1 GTSNPN, CDR2 SVGIG (reference sequence). The sample comes from a study of shared clonotypes between healthy human individuals. Only in-frame clones appear in the TCRdb table, and some are missing; sequencing was by immunoSEQ multiplex PCR. The sample records about 470,000 clones, 75% to 85% being singletons. The V call is TRBV30, the J call TRBJ2-7, with D tentatively TRBD2 (6 bases). The sequenced sample consisted of PBMCs. This sequence originates from a woman aged 40 to 50 in good health. Some clones in this sample may be carry-over from other donors' samples. In DNA, the CDR3 is TGTGCCTGGGATAGCGGTTCCTACGAGCAGTACTTC. Translating gives CAWDSGSYEQYF.